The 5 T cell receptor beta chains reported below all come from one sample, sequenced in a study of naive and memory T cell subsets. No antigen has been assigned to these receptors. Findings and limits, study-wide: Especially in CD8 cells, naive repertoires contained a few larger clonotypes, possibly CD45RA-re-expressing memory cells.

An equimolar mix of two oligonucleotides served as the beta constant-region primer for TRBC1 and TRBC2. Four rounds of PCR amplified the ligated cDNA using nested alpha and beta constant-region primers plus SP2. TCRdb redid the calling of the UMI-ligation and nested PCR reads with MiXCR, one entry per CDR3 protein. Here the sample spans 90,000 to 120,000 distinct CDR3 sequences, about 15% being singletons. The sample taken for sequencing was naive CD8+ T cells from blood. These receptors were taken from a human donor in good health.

CDR3 in amino acids: CASSPRGHLAAGEQFF. In nucleotides, the CDR3 is TGTGCCAGCAGCCCGCGCGGCCATCTAGCCGCGGGGGAGCAGTTCTTC. J is TRBJ2-1 and V is TRBV3-1, with D tentatively TRBD2 (6 bases). Germline assignment: CDR1 LGHDT and CDR2 YNNKEL (reference sequence). Deletions cut 4 bases from V and 10 bases from J, with 23 bases between. The CDR3 runs 16 residues.

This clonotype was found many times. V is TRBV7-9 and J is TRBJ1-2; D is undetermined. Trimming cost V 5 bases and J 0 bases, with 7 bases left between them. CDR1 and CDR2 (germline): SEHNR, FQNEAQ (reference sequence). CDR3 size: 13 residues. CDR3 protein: CASSLEANYGYTF. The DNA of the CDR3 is TGTGCCAGCAGCCTCGAAGCTAACTATGGCTACACCTTC.

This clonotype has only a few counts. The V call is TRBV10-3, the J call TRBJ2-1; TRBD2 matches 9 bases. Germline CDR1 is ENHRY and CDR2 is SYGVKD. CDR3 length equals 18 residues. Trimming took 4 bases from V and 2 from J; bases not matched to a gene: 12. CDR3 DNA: TGTGCCATCAGTGTAAGGCGGGGGGGCTCGGACCCCTACAATGAGCAGTTCTTC. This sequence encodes CAISVRRGGSDPYNEQFF.

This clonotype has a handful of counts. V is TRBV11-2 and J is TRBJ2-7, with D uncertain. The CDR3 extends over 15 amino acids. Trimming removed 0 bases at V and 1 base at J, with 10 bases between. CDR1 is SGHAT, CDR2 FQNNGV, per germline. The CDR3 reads CASSLDPGPSYEQYF. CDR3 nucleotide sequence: TGTGCCAGCAGCTTAGACCCAGGACCTTCCTACGAGCAGTACTTC.

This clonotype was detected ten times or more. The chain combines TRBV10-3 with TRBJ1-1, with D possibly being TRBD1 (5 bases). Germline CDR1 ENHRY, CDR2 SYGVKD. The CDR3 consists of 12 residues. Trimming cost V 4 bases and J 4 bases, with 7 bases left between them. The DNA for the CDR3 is TGTGCCATCAGTGGACAGCTCACTGAAGCTTTCTTT. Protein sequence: CAISGQLTEAFF.